These 27 T cell receptor beta chains were sequenced from one sample in a study of cytomegalovirus exposure and HLA in healthy donors. Vbeta (60) and Jbeta (13) primers were used in the PCR. Method: immunoSEQ multiplex PCR; TCRdb's copy keeps in-frame clones and lacks some. The data contain more than 95,000 clones, 60% to 80% of them singletons. The source material was PBMCs. All receptors come from a man between 60 and 75 years old in good health and CMV-seropositive.

The chain joins TRBV18 to TRBJ1-5, with no clear D. From germline, CDR1 is KGHSH and CDR2 LQKENI. The CDR3 consists of 15 residues. The V end was cut by 1 base, the J end by 7 bases, with 14 bases between. CDR3 sequence (DNA): TGTGCCAGCTCACCACGAGGCATCCCTGGCCAGCCCCAGCATTTT. Translating it yields CASSPRGIPGQPQHF. Drawing the rest from reference TRBV18 and TRBJ1-5, the complete variable domain is NAGVMQNPRHLVRRRGQEARLRCSPMKGHSHVYWYRQLPEEGLKFMVYLQKENIIDESGMPKERFSAEFPKEGPSILRIQQVVRGDSAAYFCASSPRGIPGQPQHFGDGTRLSIL.

The chain combines TRBV7-2 with TRBJ1-1; D is ambiguous. The CDR3 sequence is 15 residues long. Trimming cost V 0 bases and J 4 bases, with 12 bases left between them. CDR1 and CDR2 from the germline V gene are SGHTA and FQGNSA. In DNA, the CDR3 is TGTGCCAGCAGCTTAGCCCCCGCGATCGGCACTGAAGCTTTCTTT. It is translated as CASSLAPAIGTEAFF.

The chain carries TRBV18 and TRBJ1-1, with D hard to call. Trimming stripped 2 bases from V and 3 bases from J, with 7 bases between. Germline V gene lookup returns CDR1 KGHSH and CDR2 LQKENI. This CDR3 region has 13 residues. The DNA for the CDR3 is TGTGCCAGCTCACCAGGCACAGACACTGAAGCTTTCTTT. Amino acids: CASSPGTDTEAFF.

This clone appeared a single time. The rearrangement links TRBV7-2 to TRBJ2-7; possible D gene TRBD2, 6 bases. The CDR3 length is 14 residues. CDR1 SGHTA and CDR2 FQGNSA come from the germline V gene. Trimming cost V 4 bases and J 3 bases, with 13 bases left between them. Here the CDR3 reads CASSSPGLLYEQYF. The CDR3 DNA is TGTGCCAGCAGCTCACCGGGACTCCTCTACGAGCAGTACTTC.

The rearrangement joins TRBV6-6 to TRBJ2-7; D is possibly TRBD1 (6 bases). This CDR3 spans 14 amino acids. V gave up 1 base and J gave up 2 bases, with 9 bases separating them. CDR1 is MNHNY and CDR2 is SVGAGI in the germline V gene (reference sequence). Here the CDR3 DNA reads TGTGCCAGCAGTTACTTTACAGGGACCTACGAGCAGTACTTC. Translated: CASSYFTGTYEQYF.

The V call is TRBV10-1, the J call TRBJ2-2, with D perhaps matching TRBD1 (6 bases). Germline CDR1 reads WNHNN; CDR2 reads SYGVQD (reference sequence). The CDR3 covers 16 residues. Trimming removed 3 bases at V and 0 bases at J, with 11 bases between. CDR3 nucleotides: TGCGCCAGCAGTGATTGGGGGCATCCGAACACCGGGGAGCTGTTTTTT. Translating gives CASSDWGHPNTGELFF.

The chain carries TRBV21-1 and TRBJ1-6; TRBD1 is the table's D call, not checked against the DNA. TRBV21-1 is deemed a pseudogene. This CDR3 has 21 residues. DNA of the CDR3: TGTGCCAGCAGCGCAAAGAGACAGGACCCCTGCATGAGCTCCTATAATTCACCCCTCCACTTT. Its protein product is CASSAKRQDPCMSSYNSPLHF.

This clone was detected only a few times. The V gene is TRBV28, the J gene TRBJ2-7; D perhaps matches TRBD1 (6 bases). The CDR3 runs 14 residues. V gave up 6 bases and J gave up 3 bases, with 15 bases separating them. The germline CDR1 and CDR2 sequences are MDHEN and SYDVKM. The CDR3: CASRLGQTNYEQYF. In DNA form, the CDR3 reads TGTGCCAGCAGGCTAGGACAGACTAACTACGAGCAGTACTTC.

The gene calls are TRBV6-1 and TRBJ2-1; 9 nucleotides match TRBD2. With V trimmed by 4 bases and J by 8 bases, 12 bases remained unmatched. CDR1 and CDR2 (germline): MNHNS, SASEGT. CDR3 size: 16 residues. The CDR3, as DNA: TGTGCCAGCAGTGCCTTTAGAGGCGGGGGGGCCGATGAGCAGTTCTTC. Its protein product is CASSAFRGGGADEQFF.

V gene TRBV4-1 combines with J gene TRBJ1-4; D is perhaps TRBD1 (5 bases). Trimming pared 4 bases from V and 8 bases from J, leaving 14 bases between. Germline V gene sequence: CDR1 MGHRA, CDR2 YSYEKL. CDR3 length: 14 residues. The CDR3 region is CASSRAGIAEKLFF. Written as DNA, the CDR3 is TGCGCCAGCAGCCGCGCAGGGATAGCCGAAAAACTGTTTTTT.

This clone was seen a few times. The chain employs TRBV4-3 and TRBJ1-5; the D gene is possibly TRBD1 (6 bases). V gave up 0 bases and J gave up 3 bases, with 24 bases separating them. Germline V gene sequence: CDR1 LGHNA, CDR2 YSLEER. The CDR3 totals 20 residues. The CDR3 is CASSQEWPGAGFTVNQPQHF. The CDR3, as DNA: TGCGCCAGCAGCCAAGAATGGCCAGGGGCCGGATTTACTGTCAATCAGCCCCAGCATTTT.

This clone is labeled large. The V and J genes are TRBV6-4 and TRBJ2-3; TRBD2 agrees at 14 bases. V gave up 0 bases and J gave up 4 bases; unmatched junction bases: 0. CDR3 length equals 16 residues. Germline V gene sequence: CDR1 MRHNA, CDR2 SNTAGT. The CDR3 protein is CASSDSTSGGADTQYF. CDR3 DNA: TGTGCCAGCAGTGACTCGACTAGCGGGGGGGCAGATACGCAGTATTTT.

The sample holds one count of this clone. The rearrangement joins TRBV7-2 to TRBJ1-4; 9 bases are shared with TRBD1. The CDR3 contains 16 residues. V gave up 1 base and J gave up 8 bases; unmatched junction bases: 8. Germline loops: CDR1 SGHTA, CDR2 FQGNSA. The CDR3 region is CASSLGGQGKGEKLFF. The CDR3 region has the DNA TGTGCCAGCAGCTTAGGAGGACAGGGGAAGGGGGAAAAACTGTTTTTT.

This clone was recorded a few times. The chain joins TRBV5-3 to TRBJ1-6; no firm D call. TRBV5-3 is identified as an open reading frame with a role that is uncertain. With 4 bases removed from V and 9 bases from J, the gap between germline ends came to 8 bases. The CDR3 runs to 12 residues. The CDR3 nucleotides are TGTGCCAGAAGCAACACACGTTCACCCCTCCACTTT. Amino acids: CARSNTRSPLHF.

The chain couples TRBV12-5 to TRBJ1-6; 9 nucleotides align to TRBD1. Germline V gene lookup returns CDR1 LGHNT and CDR2 FRNRAP. The CDR3 covers 16 residues. The trim removed 7 bases at V and 2 bases at J, leaving 6 bases unmatched. Here the CDR3 DNA reads TGTGCTAGTGCTCGGGACAGGGCCACCTATAATTCACCCCTCCACTTT. Its translation is CASARDRATYNSPLHF.

Of note for this clone: The sample carries other DNA sequences with the same CDR3. The rearrangement links TRBV30 to TRBJ2-5; unclear D gene. The tail of the sequence fits TRBJ2-7 better, so the J call may be wrong. CDR1 is GTSNPN and CDR2 is SVGIG in the germline V gene (reference sequence). This CDR3 contains 11 residues. The CDR3 spells CAWSVLYEQYF. The CDR3 bases are TGTGCCTGGAGTGTATTATACGAGCAGTACTTC.

This chain links TRBV6-4 with TRBJ2-7; the D gene is possibly TRBD1 (6 bases). CDR1 is MRHNA and CDR2 is SNTAGT in the germline V gene. The germline V and J ends were trimmed by 7 bases and 0 bases, with 10 bases remaining between them. The CDR3 is 13 residues long. The CDR3: CASKQGSSYEQYF. The DNA for the CDR3 is TGTGCCAGCAAACAGGGAAGCTCCTACGAGCAGTACTTC.

Concerning this clone: Compared with germline, one end of the junction differs, possibly owing to a read error. The sample has other DNA sequences that encode this CDR3 too. The chain carries TRBV4-2 and TRBJ1-2; unclear D gene. CDR3 size: 16 residues. Germline V gives CDR1 LGHNA, CDR2 YNFKEQ. The CDR3, as DNA: TGTGCCAGCAGTCAAGAGATCCTCGGTGAGGCCTATGGCTACACCTTC. This encodes CASSQEILGEAYGYTF.

This clone was picked up one time. CDR3 amino acids: CASSLGGGLNSPLHF. The CDR3 nucleotides read TGTGCCAGCAGCTTAGGGGGGGGTCTTAATTCACCCCTCCACTTT. The chain combines TRBV7-2 with TRBJ1-6, with D possibly being TRBD1 (5 bases). Germline lookup yields CDR1 SGHTA and CDR2 FQGNSA. The CDR3 length is 15 residues. The V end was cut by 1 base, the J end by 6 bases, with 10 bases between.

This clone has more than one count but fewer than ten. The V gene is TRBV7-9, the J gene TRBJ2-1, with D possibly matching TRBD2 (5 bases). With 6 bases removed from V and 3 bases from J, the gap between germline ends came to 12 bases. The CDR3 sequence is 14 residues long. Germline CDR1 SEHNR, CDR2 FQNEAQ (reference sequence). CDR3 in amino acids: CASSLGEIYNEQFF. The CDR3 region has the DNA TGTGCCAGCAGTCTCGGGGAAATCTACAATGAGCAGTTCTTC. The full variable domain, its missing parts supplied by reference TRBV7-9 and TRBJ2-1, is DTGVSQNPRHKITKRGQNVTFRCDPISEHNRLYWYRQTLGQGPEFLTYFQNEAQLEKSRLLSDRFSAERPKGSFSTLEIQRTEQGDSAMYLCASSLGEIYNEQFFGPGTRLTVL.

The genes are TRBV2 and TRBJ1-5; D is undetermined. The V end was cut by 5 bases, the J end by 5 bases, with 7 bases between. The CDR3 runs 12 residues. From germline, CDR1 is SNHLY and CDR2 FYNNEI. The CDR3 bases are TGTGCCAGCAGTCTAAACGATCAGCCCCAGCATTTT. It is translated as CASSLNDQPQHF.

This clone was observed a handful of times. The chain recombines TRBV18 with TRBJ2-7; D call uncertain. Deletions cut 4 bases from V and 0 bases from J, with 7 bases between. This CDR3 is 13 amino acids long. Germline lookup yields CDR1 KGHSH and CDR2 LQKENI. The CDR3 loop is CASSQAVSYEQYF. CDR3 bases: TGTGCCAGCTCACAGGCGGTCTCCTACGAGCAGTACTTC. Using reference TRBV18 and TRBJ2-7 for the parts outside the CDR3, the full variable domain is NAGVMQNPRHLVRRRGQEARLRCSPMKGHSHVYWYRQLPEEGLKFMVYLQKENIIDESGMPKERFSAEFPKEGPSILRIQQVVRGDSAAYFCASSQAVSYEQYFGPGTRLTVT.

This clone was seen repeatedly, ten times or more. This sequence joins TRBV4-1 and TRBJ2-7, with 9 bases aligning to TRBD1. V was pared by 3 bases and J by 3 bases, with 9 bases of the junction left unmatched. Germline V gene sequence: CDR1 MGHRA, CDR2 YSYEKL. The CDR3 extends over 16 amino acids. DNA of the CDR3: TGCGCCAGCAGCCATACTTCCGGGACAGGGTTCTACGAGCAGTACTTC. Its protein is CASSHTSGTGFYEQYF.

With regard to this clone: A read error is the likely source, as a far larger clone sits one nucleotide away. The J gene is TRBJ2-7, the V gene TRBV10-3; weak D call: TRBD2 (6 bases). The J call may not be correct, given that the DNA end is closer to TRBJ2-5. The CDR3 is 15 amino acids. CDR1 and CDR2 (germline): ENHRY, SYGVKD. The CDR3 bases are TGTGCCATCAATGAGTCGGAGGGAGCCCAAGAGACCCAGTACTTC. It yields the protein CAINESEGAQETQYF.

This chain links TRBV7-9 with TRBJ2-5; a possible D gene is TRBD2 (6 bases). The germline V gene encodes CDR1 SEHNR and CDR2 FQNEAQ (reference sequence). The CDR3 runs to 14 residues. The V gene lost 4 bases and the J gene lost 4 bases, with 13 bases spanning the gap. The CDR3 region has the DNA TGTGCCAGCAGCTCTTCCGGGGGTAGAGAGACCCAGTACTTC. Protein: CASSSSGGRETQYF. The variable domain in full, with the rest retrieved from reference TRBV7-9 and TRBJ2-5, is DTGVSQNPRHKITKRGQNVTFRCDPISEHNRLYWYRQTLGQGPEFLTYFQNEAQLEKSRLLSDRFSAERPKGSFSTLEIQRTEQGDSAMYLCASSSSGGRETQYFGPGTRLLVL.

V and J are TRBV7-8 and TRBJ2-7, with D possibly TRBD2 on 5 matching bases. This CDR3 is 13 amino acids long. V shed 1 base and J shed 4 bases, with 8 bases lying between them. The germline V gene encodes CDR1 SGHVS and CDR2 FQNEAQ. The CDR3 reads CASSLGTQYEQYF. The CDR3 DNA reads as TGTGCCAGCAGCTTAGGGACTCAGTACGAGCAGTACTTC.

The chain combines TRBV18 with TRBJ1-2, with D unclear. V was clipped by 6 bases and J by 1 base, with 12 bases between them. This CDR3 spans 14 amino acids. Germline values: CDR1 KGHSH, CDR2 LQKENI. Written as DNA, the CDR3 is TGTGCCAGCTCCCCGAGGGATGGTAACTATGGCTACACCTTC. Protein: CASSPRDGNYGYTF.